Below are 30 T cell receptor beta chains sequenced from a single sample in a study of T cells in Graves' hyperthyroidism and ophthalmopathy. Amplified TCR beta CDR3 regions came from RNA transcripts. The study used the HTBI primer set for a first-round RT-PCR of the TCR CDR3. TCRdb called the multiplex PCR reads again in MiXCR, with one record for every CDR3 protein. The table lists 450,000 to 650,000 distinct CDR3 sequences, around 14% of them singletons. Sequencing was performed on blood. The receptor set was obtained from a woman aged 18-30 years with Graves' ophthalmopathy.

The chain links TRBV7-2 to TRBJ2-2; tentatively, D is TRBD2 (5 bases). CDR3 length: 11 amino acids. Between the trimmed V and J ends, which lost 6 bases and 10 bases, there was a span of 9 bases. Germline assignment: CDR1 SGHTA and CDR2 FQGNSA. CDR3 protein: CASSLREELFF. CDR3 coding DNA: TGTGCCAGCAGTCTGAGGGAGGAGCTGTTTTTT.

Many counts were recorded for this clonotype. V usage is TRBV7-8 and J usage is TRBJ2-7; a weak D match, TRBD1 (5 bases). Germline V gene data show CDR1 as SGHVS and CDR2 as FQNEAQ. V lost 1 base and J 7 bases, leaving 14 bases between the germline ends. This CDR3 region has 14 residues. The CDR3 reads CASSLGTLPGEQYF. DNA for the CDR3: TGTGCCAGCAGCTTAGGTACCCTACCAGGGGAGCAGTACTTC. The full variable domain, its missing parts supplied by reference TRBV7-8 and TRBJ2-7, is GAGVSQSPRYKVAKRGQDVALRCDPISGHVSLFWYQQALGQGPEFLTYFQNEAQLDKSGLPSDRFFAERPEGSVSTLKIQRTQQEDSAVYLCASSLGTLPGEQYFGPGTRLTVT.

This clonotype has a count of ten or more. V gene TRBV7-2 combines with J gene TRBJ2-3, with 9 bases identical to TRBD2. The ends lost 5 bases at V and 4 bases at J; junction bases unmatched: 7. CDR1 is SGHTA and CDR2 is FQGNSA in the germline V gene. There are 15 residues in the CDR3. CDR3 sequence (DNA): TGTGCCAGCAGCCCTAGCGGGGTGCTTTCAGATACGCAGTATTTT. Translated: CASSPSGVLSDTQYF. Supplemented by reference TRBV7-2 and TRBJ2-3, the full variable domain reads GAGVSQSPSNKVTEKGKDVELRCDPISGHTALYWYRQSLGQGLEFLIYFQGNSAPDKSGLPSDRFSAERTGGSVSTLTIQRTQQEDSAVYLCASSPSGVLSDTQYFGPGTRLTVL.

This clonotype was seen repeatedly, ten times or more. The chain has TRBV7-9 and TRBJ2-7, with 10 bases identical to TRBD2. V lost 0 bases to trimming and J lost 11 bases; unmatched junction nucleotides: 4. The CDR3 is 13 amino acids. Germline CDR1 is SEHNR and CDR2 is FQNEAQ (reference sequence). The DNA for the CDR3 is TGTGCCAGCAGCTTAGCTCGGCTAGCGGGAGAGTACTTC. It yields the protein CASSLARLAGEYF.

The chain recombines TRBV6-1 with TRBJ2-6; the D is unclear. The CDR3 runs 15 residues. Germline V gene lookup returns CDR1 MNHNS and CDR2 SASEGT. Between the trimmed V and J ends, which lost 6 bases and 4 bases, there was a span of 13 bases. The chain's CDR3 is CASSYGKAGANVLTF. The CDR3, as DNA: TGTGCCAGCAGCTATGGTAAGGCCGGGGCCAACGTCCTGACTTTC.

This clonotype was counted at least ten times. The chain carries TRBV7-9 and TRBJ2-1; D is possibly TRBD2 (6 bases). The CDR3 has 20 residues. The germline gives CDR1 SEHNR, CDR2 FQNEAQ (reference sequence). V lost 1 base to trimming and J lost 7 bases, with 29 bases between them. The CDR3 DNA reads TGTGCCAGCAGCTTAGGGATTGCGTGGGCAGCGACTAGTCGTTTGAATGAGCAGTTCTTC. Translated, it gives CASSLGIAWAATSRLNEQFF. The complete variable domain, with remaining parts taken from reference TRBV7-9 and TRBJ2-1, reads DTGVSQNPRHKITKRGQNVTFRCDPISEHNRLYWYRQTLGQGPEFLTYFQNEAQLEKSRLLSDRFSAERPKGSFSTLEIQRTEQGDSAMYLCASSLGIAWAATSRLNEQFFGPGTRLTVL.

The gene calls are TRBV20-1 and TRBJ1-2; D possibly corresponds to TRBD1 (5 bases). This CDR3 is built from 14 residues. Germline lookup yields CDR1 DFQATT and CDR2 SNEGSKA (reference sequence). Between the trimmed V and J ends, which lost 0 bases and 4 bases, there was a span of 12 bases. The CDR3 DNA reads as TGCAGTGCTAGAGATCTGGCAGGGCCCTATGGCTACACCTTC. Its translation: CSARDLAGPYGYTF.

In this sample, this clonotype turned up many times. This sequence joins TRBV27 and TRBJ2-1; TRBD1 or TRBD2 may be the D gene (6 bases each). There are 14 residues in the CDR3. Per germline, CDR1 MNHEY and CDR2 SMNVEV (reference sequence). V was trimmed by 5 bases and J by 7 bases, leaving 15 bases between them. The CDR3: CASSLQTRGNEQFF. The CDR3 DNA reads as TGTGCCAGCAGTCTTCAGACTAGGGGGAATGAGCAGTTCTTC.

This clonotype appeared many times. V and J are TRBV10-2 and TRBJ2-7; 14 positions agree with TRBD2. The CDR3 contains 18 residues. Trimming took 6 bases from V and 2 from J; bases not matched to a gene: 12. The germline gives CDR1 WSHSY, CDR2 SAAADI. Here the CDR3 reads CASRVETSGRAGTYEQYF. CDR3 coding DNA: TGCGCCAGCAGGGTAGAGACTAGCGGGAGGGCCGGGACCTACGAGCAGTACTTC.

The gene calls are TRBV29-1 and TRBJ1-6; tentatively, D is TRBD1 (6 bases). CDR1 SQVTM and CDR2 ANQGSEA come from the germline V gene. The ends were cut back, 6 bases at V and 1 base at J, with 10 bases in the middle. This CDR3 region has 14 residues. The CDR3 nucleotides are TGCAGCGTACAGGGACGTTCCTATAATTCACCCCTCCACTTT. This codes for CSVQGRSYNSPLHF.

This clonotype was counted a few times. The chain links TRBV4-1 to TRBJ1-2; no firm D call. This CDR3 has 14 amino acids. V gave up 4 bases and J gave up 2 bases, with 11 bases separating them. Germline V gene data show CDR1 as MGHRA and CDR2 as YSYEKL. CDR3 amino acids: CASSPRGYNYGYTF. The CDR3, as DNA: TGCGCCAGCAGCCCCCGGGGATACAACTATGGCTACACCTTC.

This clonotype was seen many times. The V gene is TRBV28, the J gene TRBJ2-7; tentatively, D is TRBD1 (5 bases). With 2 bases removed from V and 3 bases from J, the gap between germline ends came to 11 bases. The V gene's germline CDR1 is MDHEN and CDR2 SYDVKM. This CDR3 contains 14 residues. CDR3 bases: TGTGCCAGCAGTTTAGGCCAGGGTTACTACGAGCAGTACTTC. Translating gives CASSLGQGYYEQYF.

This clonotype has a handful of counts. DNA of the CDR3: TGTGCCATCAGGACAGGGGTTGAGCAGTTCTTC. Translated, it gives CAIRTGVEQFF. The chain couples TRBV10-3 to TRBJ2-1; 8 bases match TRBD1. Germline V CDR1 and CDR2: ENHRY, SYGVKD. The CDR3 is made up of 11 amino acids. With V trimmed by 6 bases and J by 9 bases, 1 base remained unmatched.

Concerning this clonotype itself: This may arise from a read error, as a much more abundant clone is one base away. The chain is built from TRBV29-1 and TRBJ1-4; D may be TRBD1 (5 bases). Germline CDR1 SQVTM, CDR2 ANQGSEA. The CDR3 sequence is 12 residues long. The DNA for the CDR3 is TGCAGCGTGGGGGACCATGGTGAAAAACTGGTTTTT. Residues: CSVGDHGEKLVF.

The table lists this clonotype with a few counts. The DNA for the CDR3 is TGTGCCAGTAGTGTCCCGGGACTAGGCAGGGACAATGAGCAGTTCTTC. Translated: CASSVPGLGRDNEQFF. The genes are TRBV19 and TRBJ2-1, with 8 bases identical to TRBD2. The CDR3 is made up of 16 amino acids. Germline V gene data show CDR1 as LNHDA and CDR2 as SQIVND (reference sequence). J lost 5 bases, V lost 5 bases, and 11 bases had no gene match.

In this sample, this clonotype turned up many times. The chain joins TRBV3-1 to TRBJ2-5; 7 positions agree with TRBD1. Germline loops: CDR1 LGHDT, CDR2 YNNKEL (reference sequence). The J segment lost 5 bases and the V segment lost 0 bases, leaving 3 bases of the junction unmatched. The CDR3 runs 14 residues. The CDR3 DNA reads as TGTGCCAGCAGCCAAGATACCAGGGGGGAGACCCAGTACTTC. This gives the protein CASSQDTRGETQYF.

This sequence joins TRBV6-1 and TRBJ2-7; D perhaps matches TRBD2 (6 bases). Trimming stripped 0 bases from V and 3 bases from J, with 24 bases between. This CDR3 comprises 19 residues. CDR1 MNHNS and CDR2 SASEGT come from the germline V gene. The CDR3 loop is CASSEARPNRPGLFYEQYF. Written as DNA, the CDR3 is TGTGCCAGCAGTGAAGCGCGCCCCAACCGACCGGGACTCTTCTACGAGCAGTACTTC.

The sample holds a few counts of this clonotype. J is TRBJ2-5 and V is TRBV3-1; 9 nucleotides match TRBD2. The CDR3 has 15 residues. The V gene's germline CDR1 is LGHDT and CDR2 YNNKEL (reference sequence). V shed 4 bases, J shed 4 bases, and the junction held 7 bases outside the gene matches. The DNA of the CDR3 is TGTGCCAGCAGCCCCCGACTAGCGGTGTCAGAGACCCAGTACTTC. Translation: CASSPRLAVSETQYF.

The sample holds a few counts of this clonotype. CDR3 DNA: TGTGCCAGCAGTTACGACAGGACAAGGCATGGCTACACCTTC. Protein sequence: CASSYDRTRHGYTF. The chain uses TRBV6-5 and TRBJ1-2, with D perhaps matching TRBD1 (6 bases). Germline lookup yields CDR1 MNHEY and CDR2 SVGAGI. The CDR3 is made up of 14 amino acids. Between the trimmed V and J ends, which lost 2 bases and 6 bases, there was a span of 13 bases.

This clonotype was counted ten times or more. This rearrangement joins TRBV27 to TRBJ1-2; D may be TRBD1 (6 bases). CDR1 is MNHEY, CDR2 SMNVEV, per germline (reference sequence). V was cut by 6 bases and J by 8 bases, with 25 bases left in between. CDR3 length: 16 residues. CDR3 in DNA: TGTGCCAGCAGCCCTACCAGCTTGACAGGACGTCGAGGCTACACCTTC. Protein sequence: CASSPTSLTGRRGYTF.

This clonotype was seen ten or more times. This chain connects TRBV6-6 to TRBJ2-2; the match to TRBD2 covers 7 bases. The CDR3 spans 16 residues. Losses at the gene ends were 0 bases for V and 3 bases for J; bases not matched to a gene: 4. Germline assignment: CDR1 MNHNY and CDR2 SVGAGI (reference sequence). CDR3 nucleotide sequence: TGTGCCAGCAGTTACTCAACGGGAGGCTACACCGGGGAGCTGTTTTTT. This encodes CASSYSTGGYTGELFF.

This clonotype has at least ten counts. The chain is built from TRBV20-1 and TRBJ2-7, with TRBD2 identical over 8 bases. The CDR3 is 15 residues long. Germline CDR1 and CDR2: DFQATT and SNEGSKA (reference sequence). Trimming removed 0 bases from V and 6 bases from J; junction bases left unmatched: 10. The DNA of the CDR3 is TGCAGTGCTAGAGACGGGGGGGCGGCGAATGGCGAGCAGTACTTC. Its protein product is CSARDGGAANGEQYF.

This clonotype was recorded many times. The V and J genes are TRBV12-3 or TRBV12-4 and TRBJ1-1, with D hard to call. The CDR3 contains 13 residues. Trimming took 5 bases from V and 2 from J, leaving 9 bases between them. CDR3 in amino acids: CASSIQTNTEAFF. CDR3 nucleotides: TGTGCCAGCAGTATACAGACAAACACTGAAGCTTTCTTT.

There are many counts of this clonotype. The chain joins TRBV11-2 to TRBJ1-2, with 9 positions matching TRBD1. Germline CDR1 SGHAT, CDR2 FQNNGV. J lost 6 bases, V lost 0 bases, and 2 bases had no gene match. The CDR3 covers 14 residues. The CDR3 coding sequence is TGTGCCAGCAGCTTAGAAGGACAGGGGAATGGCTACACCTTC. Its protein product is CASSLEGQGNGYTF. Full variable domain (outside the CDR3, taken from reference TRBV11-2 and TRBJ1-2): EAGVAQSPRYKIIEKRQSVAFWCNPISGHATLYWYQQILGQGPKLLIQFQNNGVVDDSQLPKDRFSAERLKGVDSTLKIQPAKLEDSAVYLCASSLEGQGNGYTFGSGTRLTVV.

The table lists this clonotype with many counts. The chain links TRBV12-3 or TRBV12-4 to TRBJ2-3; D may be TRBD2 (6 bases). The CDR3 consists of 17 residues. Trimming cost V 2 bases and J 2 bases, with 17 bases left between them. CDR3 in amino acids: CASSLSPQEGYTDTQYF. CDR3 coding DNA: TGTGCCAGCAGTTTATCTCCCCAGGAGGGATACACAGATACGCAGTATTTT.

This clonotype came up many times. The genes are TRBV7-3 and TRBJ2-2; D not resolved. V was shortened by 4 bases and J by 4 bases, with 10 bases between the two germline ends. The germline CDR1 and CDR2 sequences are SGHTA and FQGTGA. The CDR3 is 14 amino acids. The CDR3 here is CASSSKAATGELFF. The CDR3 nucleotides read TGTGCCAGCAGCTCCAAGGCCGCCACCGGGGAGCTGTTTTTT.

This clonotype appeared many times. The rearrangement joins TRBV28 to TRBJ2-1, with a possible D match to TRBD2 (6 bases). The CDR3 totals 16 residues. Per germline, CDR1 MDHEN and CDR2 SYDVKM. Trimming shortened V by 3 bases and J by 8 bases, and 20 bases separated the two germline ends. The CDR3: CASSFYSQGGPDEQFF. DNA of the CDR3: TGTGCCAGCAGTTTTTATTCCCAGGGAGGTCCCGATGAGCAGTTCTTC.

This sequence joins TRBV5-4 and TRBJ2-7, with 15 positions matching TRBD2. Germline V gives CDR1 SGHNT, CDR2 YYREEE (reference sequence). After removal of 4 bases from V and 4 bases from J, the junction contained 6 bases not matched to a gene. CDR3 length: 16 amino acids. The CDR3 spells CASSPGLAGGVYEQYF. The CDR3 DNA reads TGTGCCAGCAGCCCAGGACTAGCGGGAGGGGTTTACGAGCAGTACTTC.

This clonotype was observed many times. The CDR3 DNA is TGCAGTGCTAGAGCCGGTGTACAAGCCCGGAACACTGAAGCTTTCTTT. It is translated as CSARAGVQARNTEAFF. The gene calls are TRBV20-1 and TRBJ1-1; no firm D call. The CDR3 runs 16 residues. CDR1 is DFQATT, CDR2 SNEGSKA, per germline (reference sequence). Trimming took 1 base from V and 1 from J, leaving 16 bases between them.

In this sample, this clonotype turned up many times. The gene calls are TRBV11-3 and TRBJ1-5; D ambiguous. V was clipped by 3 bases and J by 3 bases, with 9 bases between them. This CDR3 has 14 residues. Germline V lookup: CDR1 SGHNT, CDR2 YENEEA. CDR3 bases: TGTGCCAGCAGCTTTGCAAGCTACAATCAGCCCCAGCATTTT. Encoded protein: CASSFASYNQPQHF.